This entry is about one T cell receptor (beta chain). Its antigen is as yet unknown. This entry is derived from a study of CD8+ T cells in alopecia areata. Study-level background: Treated patients were given oral tofacitinib, which was dosed at 5 to 10 mg twice daily. Study-level points and caveats: Normal scalp showed lower clonality than lesional scalp, especially alopecia totalis/universalis. Tofacitinib did not eliminate many expanded lesional clones from scalp or blood.

Noted treatment: oral pan-JAK inhibitor, 5-10 mg twice daily. Alopecia areata patients gave lesional scalp punch biopsies and peripheral blood samples. Extracted from the samples, RNA was reverse transcribed into cDNA to serve as the sequencing template. Assay used: immunoSEQ multiplex PCR; TCRdb lists only in-frame clones, some missing. The data contain under 250,000 clones, more than 60% of them singletons. CDR3 length: 12 amino acids. The V end lost 2 bases, the J end lost 5 bases, and 6 bases lay between the germline ends. CDR1 SEHNR and CDR2 FQNEAQ come from the germline V gene (reference sequence).

Source: CD4+ T cells sorted from blood, taken at week 44, from a patient treated with tofacitinib. The chain has TRBV7-9 and TRBJ2-5; D is unresolved. This receptor was obtained from a human donor with alopecia areata. CDR3 protein: CASSLLTETQYF. The CDR3 DNA reads TGTGCCAGCAGCTTACTCACGGAGACCCAGTACTTC.